The 13 T cell receptor beta chains listed next were all sequenced from one sample in a study of shared clonotypes between healthy human individuals. The data were produced by immunoSEQ multiplex PCR, yet TCRdb's version contains in-frame clones alone and is incomplete. This sample has 2.3 million or so clones, with more than 80% found just once. The sequencing input was naive CD4+ T cells from PBMCs. This sample's subset: CD45RA+ positively selected. The receptors originated from a man aged 18 to 30 in good health. Some clones in this sample may be carry-over from other donors' samples.

About this clone: At the DNA level, this CDR3 is encoded by other sequences in the same sample as well. The chain carries TRBV29-1 and TRBJ2-1, with D maybe TRBD2 (5 bases). The CDR3 is 12 amino acids. Trimming shortened V by 4 bases and J by 2 bases, and 6 bases separated the two germline ends. Germline lookup yields CDR1 SQVTM and CDR2 ANQGSEA. CDR3 bases: TGCAGCGTTGGGCGGGCCTACAATGAGCAGTTCTTC. Translating gives CSVGRAYNEQFF.

This clone was found once. The same CDR3 arises from other DNA sequences in this sample as well. The rearrangement uses TRBV28 and TRBJ2-7; D is possibly TRBD1 (7 bases). Germline V gene data show CDR1 as MDHEN and CDR2 as SYDVKM. V lost 3 bases and J lost 3, with 15 bases in between. The CDR3 runs to 15 residues. The CDR3 sequence is CASSLRQGGVYEQYF. The CDR3 DNA reads as TGTGCCAGCAGTTTGAGACAGGGAGGTGTCTACGAGCAGTACTTC.

The chain is built from TRBV7-2 and TRBJ2-2, with 8 bases lining up with TRBD2. Trimming removed 2 bases from V and 4 bases from J; junction bases left unmatched: 6. This CDR3 has 16 amino acids. In germline, CDR1 is SGHTA, CDR2 FQGNSA. This chain's CDR3 is CASSLNRAGVTGELFF. For the CDR3, the DNA is TGTGCCAGCAGCTTAAACCGAGCGGGAGTCACCGGGGAGCTGTTTTTT.

The rearrangement joins TRBV28 to TRBJ1-1; D is uncertain. CDR3 length equals 18 residues. Per germline, CDR1 MDHEN and CDR2 SYDVKM. Trimming took 4 bases from V and 5 from J, leaving 26 bases between them. CDR3 in DNA: TGTGCCAGCAGTTCCTATTACTTTCCGTCCCGAGGAGCGACTGAAGCTTTCTTT. This encodes CASSSYYFPSRGATEAFF.

The chain is built from TRBV28 and TRBJ1-5, with D possibly being TRBD1 (6 bases). Per germline, CDR1 MDHEN and CDR2 SYDVKM. The V and J ends lost 3 bases and 0 bases respectively, with 18 bases between them. This CDR3 has 18 amino acids. In nucleotides, the CDR3 is TGTGCCAGCAGTTTCCCCCCCGGGACATCTTATAGCAATCAGCCCCAGCATTTT. Amino acid sequence: CASSFPPGTSYSNQPQHF.

This chain connects TRBV6-1 to TRBJ2-3, with 9 bases matching TRBD1. This CDR3 spans 16 amino acids. Unmatched junction bases numbered 13, after V lost 4 bases and J lost 8 bases. Germline assignment: CDR1 MNHNS and CDR2 SASEGT. The CDR3 here is CASSAIRTGVLGTQYF. DNA of the CDR3: TGTGCCAGCAGTGCTATTAGGACAGGGGTACTTGGTACGCAGTATTTT.

There are a few counts of this clone. The same CDR3 also results from other DNA sequences found in this sample. The chain couples TRBV28 to TRBJ2-4; TRBD2 is a possible D gene (7 bases). Germline V gene sequence: CDR1 MDHEN, CDR2 SYDVKM. The CDR3 contains 14 residues. The V end was cut by 5 bases, the J end by 1 base, with 9 bases between. CDR3 coding DNA: TGTGCCAGCAGTCCGGGGGGCGCCAAAAACATTCAGTACTTC. Encoded protein: CASSPGGAKNIQYF. Full variable domain (outside the CDR3, taken from reference TRBV28 and TRBJ2-4): DVKVTQSSRYLVKRTGEKVFLECVQDMDHENMFWYRQDPGLGLRLIYFSYDVKMKEKGDIPEGYSVSREKKERFSLILESASTNQTSMYLCASSPGGAKNIQYFGAGTRLSVL.

The chain recombines TRBV11-3 with TRBJ1-1; TRBD1 matches at 10 bases. V trimming: 5 bases; J trimming: 3 bases; junction bases outside the gene matches: 6. CDR1 is SGHNT and CDR2 is YENEEA in the germline V gene. The length of the CDR3 is 15 residues. For the CDR3, the DNA is TGTGCCAGCAGCCCCGGGACAGGGGAGGACACTGAAGCTTTCTTT. Protein product: CASSPGTGEDTEAFF. Supplemented by reference TRBV11-3 and TRBJ1-1, the full variable domain reads EAGVVQSPRYKIIEKKQPVAFWCNPISGHNTLYWYLQNLGQGPELLIRYENEEAVDDSQLPKDRFSAERLKGVDSTLKIQPAELGDSAVYLCASSPGTGEDTEAFFGQGTRLTVV.

The genes are TRBV28 and TRBJ1-3; D remains unclear. This CDR3 contains 15 residues. In germline, CDR1 is MDHEN, CDR2 SYDVKM. Trimming took 5 bases from V and 4 from J, leaving 15 bases between them. CDR3 DNA: TGTGCCAGCAGTCCCCCCCACGGACGGGGAAACACCATATATTTT. It codes for CASSPPHGRGNTIYF. Looking up the rest from reference TRBV28 and TRBJ1-3 gives the full variable domain: DVKVTQSSRYLVKRTGEKVFLECVQDMDHENMFWYRQDPGLGLRLIYFSYDVKMKEKGDIPEGYSVSREKKERFSLILESASTNQTSMYLCASSPPHGRGNTIYFGEGSWLTVV.

The J gene is TRBJ2-1, the V gene TRBV14; D ambiguous. This CDR3 is built from 19 residues. Deletions cut 0 bases from V and 4 bases from J, with 22 bases between. Germline V gene sequence: CDR1 SGHDN, CDR2 FVKESK. The CDR3 loop is CASSQDRRHTTVKYNEQFF. In DNA form, the CDR3 reads TGTGCCAGCAGCCAAGATCGACGTCACACCACAGTTAAGTACAATGAGCAGTTCTTC.

J is TRBJ1-1 and V is TRBV7-2; weak D call: TRBD1 (6 bases). From germline, CDR1 is SGHTA and CDR2 FQGNSA. The CDR3 sequence is 19 residues long. V was shortened by 3 bases and J by 1 base, with 24 bases between the two germline ends. Here the CDR3 reads CASSFPLGGRFRRNTEAFF. The CDR3 DNA follows: TGTGCCAGCAGCTTTCCCCTAGGGGGGAGGTTCAGGAGGAACACTGAAGCTTTCTTT.

V gene TRBV5-1 combines with J gene TRBJ2-7; 10 nucleotides line up with TRBD1. The CDR3 is made up of 16 amino acids. J was trimmed by 6 bases and V by 0 bases; bases with no gene match: 9. Germline CDR1 and CDR2: SGHRS and YFSETQ. The CDR3 region is CASSLAVGQGLSEQYF. CDR3 nucleotide sequence: TGCGCCAGCAGCTTGGCGGTGGGACAGGGGCTAAGCGAGCAGTACTTC.

V usage is TRBV11-1 and J usage is TRBJ2-5, with TRBD1 matching over 7 bases. Germline CDR1 reads SGHAT; CDR2 reads FQDESV (reference sequence). The ends lost 0 bases at V and 2 bases at J; junction bases unmatched: 12. The CDR3 runs 18 residues. CDR3: CASSLARRDSRTQETQYF. The CDR3 DNA reads as TGTGCCAGCAGCTTAGCGAGAAGGGACAGTCGTACTCAAGAGACCCAGTACTTC.